The present TCR beta chain was sequenced within a study of T cell responses to AZD1222 COVID-19 vaccine. The assay was immunoSEQ multiplex PCR, and TCRdb's table has in-frame clones only and misses some. The sample gives around 140,000 clones, about nine tenths of which show up once; about 1.9% is in the top ten. CDR3 size: 17 residues. The germline V gene has CDR1 SGHDN and CDR2 FVKESK. Trimming removed 0 bases from V and 4 bases from J; junction bases left unmatched: 9. Comments on this clone: Its target is not known.

Whether given at about 4 or about 12 weeks, second doses were pooled. Whole-study results and caveats: Epitopes outside B.1.351 and B.1.1.7 mutated regions reportedly drew nearly half of spike TCRs. The study sampled repertoires only after the peak T cell response.

The receptor's source is an adult who received the AZD1222 COVID-19 vaccine. The chain has TRBV14 and TRBJ2-1; TRBD1 matches at 7 bases. The material sequenced was peripheral blood, taken 28 days after the second AZD1222 dose. The CDR3 region is CASSQDFWTGNYNEQFF. CDR3 nucleotides: TGTGCCAGCAGCCAAGATTTTTGGACAGGAAATTACAATGAGCAGTTCTTC.